Given below is one T cell receptor (beta chain) in context. Generated by immunoSEQ multiplex PCR, the TCRdb table keeps only in-frame clones and is missing some. The table lists tens of thousands of clones, about 90% of them singletons. V lost 5 bases and J lost 4; bases outside the gene matches: 6. CDR1 and CDR2 (germline): MDHEN, SYDVKM. The CDR3 consists of 14 residues. These data originate in a study of technical replicates of blood from several donors. The rearrangement joins TRBV28 to TRBJ1-2; TRBD1 matches at 8 bases. Sequences were obtained from T cells isolated from PBMCs. The source of this sequence is a human donor in good health. In DNA, the CDR3 is TGTGCCAGCAGTATTCCAGGGGGCGGCTATGGCTACACCTTC. Translated: CASSIPGGGYGYTF.